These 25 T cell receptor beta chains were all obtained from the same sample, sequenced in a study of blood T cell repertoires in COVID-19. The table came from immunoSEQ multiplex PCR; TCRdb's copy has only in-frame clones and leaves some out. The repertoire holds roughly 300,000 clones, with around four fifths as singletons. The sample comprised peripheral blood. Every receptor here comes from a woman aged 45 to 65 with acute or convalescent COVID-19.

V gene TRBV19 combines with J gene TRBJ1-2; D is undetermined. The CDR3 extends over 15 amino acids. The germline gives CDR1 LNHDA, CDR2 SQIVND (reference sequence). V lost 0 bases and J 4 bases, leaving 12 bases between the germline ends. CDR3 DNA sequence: TGTGCCAGTAGTATAGATGGACTCGATGGCTATGGCTACACCTTC. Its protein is CASSIDGLDGYGYTF. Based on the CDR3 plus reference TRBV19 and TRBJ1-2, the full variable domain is DGGITQSPKYLFRKEGQNVTLSCEQNLNHDAMYWYRQDPGQGLRLIYYSQIVNDFQKGDIAEGYSVSREKKESFPLTVTSAQKNPTAFYLCASSIDGLDGYGYTFGSGTRLTVV.

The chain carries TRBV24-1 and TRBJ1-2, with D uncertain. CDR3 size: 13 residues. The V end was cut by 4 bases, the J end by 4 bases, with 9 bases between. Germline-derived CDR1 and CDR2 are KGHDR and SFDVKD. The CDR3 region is CATSERWSYGYTF. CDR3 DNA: TGTGCCACCAGTGAGAGGTGGAGCTATGGCTACACCTTC.

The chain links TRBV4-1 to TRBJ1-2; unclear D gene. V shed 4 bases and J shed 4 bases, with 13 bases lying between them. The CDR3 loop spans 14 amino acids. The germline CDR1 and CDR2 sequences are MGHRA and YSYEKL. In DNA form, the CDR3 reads TGCGCCAGCAGCCGAGGGCTGGAAGGCTATGGCTACACCTTC. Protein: CASSRGLEGYGYTF.

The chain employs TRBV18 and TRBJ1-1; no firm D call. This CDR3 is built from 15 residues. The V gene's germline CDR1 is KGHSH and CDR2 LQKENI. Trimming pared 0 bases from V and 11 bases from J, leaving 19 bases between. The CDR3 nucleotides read TGTGCCAGCTCACCACCTTCCTCCGGTGACCTCGGGGCTTTCTTT. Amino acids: CASSPPSSGDLGAFF. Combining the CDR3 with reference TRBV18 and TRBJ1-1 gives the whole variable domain NAGVMQNPRHLVRRRGQEARLRCSPMKGHSHVYWYRQLPEEGLKFMVYLQKENIIDESGMPKERFSAEFPKEGPSILRIQQVVRGDSAAYFCASSPPSSGDLGAFFGQGTRLTVV.

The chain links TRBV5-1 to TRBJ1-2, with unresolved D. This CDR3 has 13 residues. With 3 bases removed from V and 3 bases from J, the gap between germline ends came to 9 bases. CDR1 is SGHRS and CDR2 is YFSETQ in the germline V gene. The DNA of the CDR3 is TGCGCCAGCAGCTCGGTGAGGGACTATGGCTACACCTTC. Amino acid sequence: CASSSVRDYGYTF.

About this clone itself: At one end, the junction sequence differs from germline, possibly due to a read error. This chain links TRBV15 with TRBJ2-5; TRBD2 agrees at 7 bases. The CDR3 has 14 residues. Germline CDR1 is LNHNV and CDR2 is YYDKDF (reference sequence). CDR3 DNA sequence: TGTGCCACCAGCTTTCAACGGGGGGAAGAGGCCCAGTACTTC. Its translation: CATSFQRGEEAQYF.

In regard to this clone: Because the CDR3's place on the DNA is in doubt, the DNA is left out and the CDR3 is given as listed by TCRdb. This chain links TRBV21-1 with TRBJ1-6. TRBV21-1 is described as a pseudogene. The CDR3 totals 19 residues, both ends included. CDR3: CASSPQWGEGSSYNSPLHF.

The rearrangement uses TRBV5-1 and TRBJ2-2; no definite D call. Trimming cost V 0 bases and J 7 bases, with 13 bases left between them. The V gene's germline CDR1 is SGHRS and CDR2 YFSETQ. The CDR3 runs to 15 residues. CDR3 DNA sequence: TGCGCCAGCAGCTTGGCGAGGCCACTGGACGGGGAGCTGTTTTTT. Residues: CASSLARPLDGELFF.

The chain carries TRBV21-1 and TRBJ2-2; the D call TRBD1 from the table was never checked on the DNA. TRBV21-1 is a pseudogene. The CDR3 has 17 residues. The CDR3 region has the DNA TGTGCCAGCAGCAAAGCGGGGGCAGGGGGCGTCACCGGGGAGCTGTTTTTT. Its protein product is CASSKAGAGGVTGELFF.

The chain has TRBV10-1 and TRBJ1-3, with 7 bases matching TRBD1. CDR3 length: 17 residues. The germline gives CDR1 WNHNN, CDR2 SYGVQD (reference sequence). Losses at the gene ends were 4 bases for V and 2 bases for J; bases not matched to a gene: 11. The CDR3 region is CASSAFGTELAGNTIYF. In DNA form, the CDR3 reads TGCGCCAGCAGTGCTTTCGGGACAGAACTCGCTGGAAACACCATATATTTT.

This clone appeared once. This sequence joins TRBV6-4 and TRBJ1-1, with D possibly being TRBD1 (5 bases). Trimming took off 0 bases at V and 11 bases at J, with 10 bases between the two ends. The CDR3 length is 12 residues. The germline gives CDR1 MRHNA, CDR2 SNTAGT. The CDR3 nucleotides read TGTGCCAGCAGTGACTCCCGCAGGGTTGCTTTCTTT. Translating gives CASSDSRRVAFF.

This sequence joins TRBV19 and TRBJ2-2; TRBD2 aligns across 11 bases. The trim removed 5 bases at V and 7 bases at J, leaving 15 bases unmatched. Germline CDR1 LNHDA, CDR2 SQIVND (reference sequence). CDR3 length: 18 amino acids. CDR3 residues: CASSPALTSGRGYGELFF. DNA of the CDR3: TGTGCCAGTAGTCCCGCCCTAACTAGCGGGAGAGGGTACGGGGAGCTGTTTTTT.

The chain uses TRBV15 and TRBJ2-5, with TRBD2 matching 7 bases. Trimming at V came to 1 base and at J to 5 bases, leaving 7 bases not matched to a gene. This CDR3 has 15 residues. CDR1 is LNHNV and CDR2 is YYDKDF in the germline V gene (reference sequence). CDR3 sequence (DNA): TGTGCCACCAGCAGAGGGACTAGTGGAAGGGAGACCCAGTACTTC. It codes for CATSRGTSGRETQYF.

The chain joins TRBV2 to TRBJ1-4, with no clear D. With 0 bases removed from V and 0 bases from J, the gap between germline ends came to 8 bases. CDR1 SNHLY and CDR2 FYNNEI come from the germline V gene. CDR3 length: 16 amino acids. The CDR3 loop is CASSEAGPATNEKLFF. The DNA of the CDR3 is TGTGCCAGCAGTGAAGCTGGCCCCGCAACTAATGAAAAACTGTTTTTT.

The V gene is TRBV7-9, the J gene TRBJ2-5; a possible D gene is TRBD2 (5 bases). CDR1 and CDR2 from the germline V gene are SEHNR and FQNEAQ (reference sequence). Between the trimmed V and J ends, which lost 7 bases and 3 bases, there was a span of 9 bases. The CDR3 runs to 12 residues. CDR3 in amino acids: CASNLGEETQYF. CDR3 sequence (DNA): TGTGCCAGCAACCTCGGGGAAGAGACCCAGTACTTC.

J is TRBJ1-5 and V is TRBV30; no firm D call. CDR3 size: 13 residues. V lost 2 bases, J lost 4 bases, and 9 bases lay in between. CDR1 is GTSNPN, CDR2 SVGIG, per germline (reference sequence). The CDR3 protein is CAWSLSVNQPQHF. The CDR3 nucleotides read TGTGCCTGGAGTCTCAGTGTTAATCAGCCCCAGCATTTT.

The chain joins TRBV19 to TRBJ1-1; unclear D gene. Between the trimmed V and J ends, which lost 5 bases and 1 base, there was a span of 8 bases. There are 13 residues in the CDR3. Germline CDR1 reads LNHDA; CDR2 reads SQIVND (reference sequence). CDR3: CASSPPGNTEAFF. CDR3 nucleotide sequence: TGTGCCAGTAGTCCCCCCGGGAACACTGAAGCTTTCTTT.

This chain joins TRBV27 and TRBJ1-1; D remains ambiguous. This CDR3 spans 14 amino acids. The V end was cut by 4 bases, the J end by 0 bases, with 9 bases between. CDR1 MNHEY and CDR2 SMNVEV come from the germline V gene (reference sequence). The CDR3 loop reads CASSSFYMNTEAFF. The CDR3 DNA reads TGTGCCAGCAGTTCCTTTTACATGAACACTGAAGCTTTCTTT.

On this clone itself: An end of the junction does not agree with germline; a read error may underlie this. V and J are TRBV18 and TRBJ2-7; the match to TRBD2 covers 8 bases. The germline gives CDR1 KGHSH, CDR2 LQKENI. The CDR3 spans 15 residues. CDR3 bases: TGTGCCAGCCCACCACCTTCGGGAGGGCCATACGAGCAGTACTTC. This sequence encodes CASPPPSGGPYEQYF.

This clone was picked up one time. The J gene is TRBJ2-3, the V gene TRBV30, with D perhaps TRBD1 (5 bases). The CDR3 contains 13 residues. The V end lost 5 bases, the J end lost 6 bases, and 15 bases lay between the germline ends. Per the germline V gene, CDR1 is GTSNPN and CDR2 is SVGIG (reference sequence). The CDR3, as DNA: TGTGCCTGGGGGCACAACGCAGGGGATACGCAGTATTTT. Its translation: CAWGHNAGDTQYF. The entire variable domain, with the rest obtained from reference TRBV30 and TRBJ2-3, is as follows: SQTIHQWPATLVQPVGSPLSLECTVEGTSNPNLYWYRQAAGRGLQLLFYSVGIGQISSEVPQNLSASRPQDRQFILSSKKLLLSDSGFYLCAWGHNAGDTQYFGPGTRLTVL.

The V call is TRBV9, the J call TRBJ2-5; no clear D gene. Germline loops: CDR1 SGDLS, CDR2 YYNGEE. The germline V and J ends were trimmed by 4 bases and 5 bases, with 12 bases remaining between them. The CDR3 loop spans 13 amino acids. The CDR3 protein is CASSPSTGETQYF. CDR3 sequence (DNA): TGTGCCAGCAGCCCTTCCACCGGGGAGACCCAGTACTTC. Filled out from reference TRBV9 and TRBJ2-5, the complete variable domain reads DSGVTQTPKHLITATGQRVTLRCSPRSGDLSVYWYQQSLDQGLQFLIQYYNGEERAKGNILERFSAQQFPDLHSELNLSSLELGDSALYFCASSPSTGETQYFGPGTRLLVL.

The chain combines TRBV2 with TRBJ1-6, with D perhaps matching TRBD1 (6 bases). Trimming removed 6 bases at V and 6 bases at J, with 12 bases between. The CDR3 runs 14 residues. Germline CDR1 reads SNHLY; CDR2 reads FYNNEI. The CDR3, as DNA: TGTGCCAGCAGGGAACAGGGTAGTAATTCACCCCTCCACTTT. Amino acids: CASREQGSNSPLHF.

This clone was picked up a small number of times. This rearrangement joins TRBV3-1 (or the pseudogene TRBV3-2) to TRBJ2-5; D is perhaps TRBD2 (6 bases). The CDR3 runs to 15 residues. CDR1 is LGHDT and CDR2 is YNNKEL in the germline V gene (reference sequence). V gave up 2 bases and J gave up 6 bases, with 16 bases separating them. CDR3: CASSQLASFSQTQYF. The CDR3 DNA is TGTGCCAGCAGCCAACTAGCGAGTTTCAGCCAGACCCAGTACTTC.

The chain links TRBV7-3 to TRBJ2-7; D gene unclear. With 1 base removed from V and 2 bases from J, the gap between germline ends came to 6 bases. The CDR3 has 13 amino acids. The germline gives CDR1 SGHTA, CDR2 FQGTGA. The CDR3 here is CASSLRAPYEQYF. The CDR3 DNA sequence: TGTGCCAGCAGCTTAAGGGCCCCCTACGAGCAGTACTTC.

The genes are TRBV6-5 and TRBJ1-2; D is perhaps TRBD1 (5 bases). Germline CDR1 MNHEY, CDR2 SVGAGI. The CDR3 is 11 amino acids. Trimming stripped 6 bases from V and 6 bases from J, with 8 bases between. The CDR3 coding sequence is TGTGCCAGCAGGGAGACAGATGGCTACACCTTC. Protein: CASRETDGYTF.